Shown below are 21 T cell receptor beta chains from a single sample sequenced in a study of shared clonotypes between healthy human individuals. Method: immunoSEQ multiplex PCR; TCRdb's copy keeps in-frame clones and lacks some. The sample includes roughly 2,500,000 clones, more than 85% of them seen just once. Sample: naive CD4+ T cells from PBMCs. The subset denotes: CD45RA+ positively selected. These receptors came from a man aged 18 to 29 in good health. Some clones in this sample may be carry-over from other donors' samples.

V usage is TRBV19 and J usage is TRBJ2-5, with 10 bases lining up with TRBD1. This CDR3 is 14 amino acids long. Losses at the gene ends were 1 base for V and 5 bases for J; bases not matched to a gene: 1. The germline CDR1 and CDR2 sequences are LNHDA and SQIVND (reference sequence). The chain's CDR3 is CASSIGGQGETQYF. The CDR3 bases are TGTGCCAGTAGTATAGGGGGACAGGGGGAGACCCAGTACTTC.

This clone was recorded only once. This chain uses TRBV5-1 with TRBJ1-1; D not certain. The V end lost 0 bases, the J end lost 1 base, and 10 bases lay between the germline ends. CDR3 size: 15 residues. The germline gives CDR1 SGHRS, CDR2 YFSETQ. CDR3 DNA sequence: TGCGCCAGCAGCTTGGATCTGCCGACGAACACTGAAGCTTTCTTT. Protein: CASSLDLPTNTEAFF.

This clone has only a few counts. J is TRBJ2-2 and V is TRBV9; a weak D match, TRBD2 (5 bases). The ends were cut back, 0 bases at V and 6 bases at J, with 9 bases in the middle. This CDR3 is 14 amino acids long. Germline CDR1 reads SGDLS; CDR2 reads YYNGEE. CDR3 in DNA: TGTGCCAGCAGCGTAGGAGGGTTTGCCGGGGAGCTGTTTTTT. Its translation: CASSVGGFAGELFF.

The rearrangement uses TRBV7-9 and TRBJ1-1; no definite D call. CDR1 is SEHNR, CDR2 FQNEAQ, per germline (reference sequence). The CDR3 contains 12 residues. The V gene lost 1 base and the J gene lost 8 bases, with 8 bases spanning the gap. The CDR3 loop is CASSLGREEAFF. For the CDR3, the DNA is TGTGCCAGCAGCTTAGGGAGGGAAGAAGCTTTCTTT.

V and J are TRBV4-1 and TRBJ1-4; D is undetermined. The CDR3 is made up of 15 amino acids. Germline-derived CDR1 and CDR2 are MGHRA and YSYEKL. The germline V and J ends were trimmed by 2 bases and 2 bases, with 9 bases remaining between them. As DNA, the CDR3 is TGCGCCAGCAGCCAAATGTCATTGACTAATGAAAAACTGTTTTTT. Its translation is CASSQMSLTNEKLFF.

This chain connects TRBV7-9 to TRBJ2-7; D is undetermined. V was cut by 1 base and J by 12 bases, with 10 bases left in between. Germline CDR1 is SEHNR and CDR2 is FQNEAQ (reference sequence). This CDR3 has 11 amino acids. CDR3 nucleotide sequence: TGTGCCAGCAGCTTAGGGGCTCATTGGTACTTC. Its protein is CASSLGAHWYF.

Turning to this clone: Sequence at one end of the junction differs from germline and may be a read error. The CDR3 loop reads CSAGTVRGVLF. The CDR3 DNA is TGCAGTGCTGGCACAGTGAGGGGAGTTCTGTTC. The J gene is TRBJ1-2, the V gene TRBV20-1; possibly TRBD1 for D (5 bases). CDR1 is DFQATT, CDR2 SNEGSKA, per germline (reference sequence). This CDR3 has 11 amino acids.

With regard to this clone: The sample carries other DNA sequences with the same CDR3. V is TRBV5-1 and J is TRBJ1-1; D is undetermined. This CDR3 region has 14 residues. V dropped 0 bases and J dropped 0 bases, with 6 bases sitting between them. Germline CDR1 SGHRS, CDR2 YFSETQ. The DNA of the CDR3 is TGCGCCAGCAGCTTGGCCCGAATGAACACTGAAGCTTTCTTT. It translates to CASSLARMNTEAFF.

The V and J genes are TRBV7-3 and TRBJ2-1, with 10 bases fitting TRBD2. Germline loops: CDR1 SGHTA, CDR2 FQGTGA. The CDR3 has 17 residues. Trimming removed 5 bases from V and 4 bases from J; junction bases left unmatched: 11. CDR3 nucleotides: TGTGCCAGCAGCCTCGGGGGCCCTAGCGGGGGATACAATGAGCAGTTCTTC. It specifies CASSLGGPSGGYNEQFF. The full variable domain, rest sourced from reference TRBV7-3 and TRBJ2-1, is GAGVSQTPSNKVTEKGKYVELRCDPISGHTALYWYRQSLGQGPEFLIYFQGTGAADDSGLPNDRFFAVRPEGSVSTLKIQRTERGDSAVYLCASSLGGPSGGYNEQFFGPGTRLTVL.

The chain employs TRBV7-2 and TRBJ1-5; D unclear. Germline values: CDR1 SGHTA, CDR2 FQGNSA. The germline V and J ends were trimmed by 5 bases and 7 bases, with 12 bases remaining between them. The CDR3 loop spans 13 amino acids. CDR3 residues: CASSRGGGQPQHF. The CDR3 nucleotides read TGTGCCAGCAGCCGAGGAGGAGGACAGCCCCAGCATTTT. The whole variable domain, remainder taken from reference TRBV7-2 and TRBJ1-5, is GAGVSQSPSNKVTEKGKDVELRCDPISGHTALYWYRQSLGQGLEFLIYFQGNSAPDKSGLPSDRFSAERTGGSVSTLTIQRTQQEDSAVYLCASSRGGGQPQHFGDGTRLSIL.

V usage is TRBV28 and J usage is TRBJ1-5, with D uncertain. Germline CDR1 is MDHEN and CDR2 is SYDVKM. This CDR3 contains 14 residues. Trimming stripped 7 bases from V and 2 bases from J, with 12 bases between. The CDR3, as DNA: TGTGCCAGCACAGTAGGCTCCGGCAATCAGCCCCAGCATTTT. It codes for CASTVGSGNQPQHF. Drawing the rest from reference TRBV28 and TRBJ1-5, the complete variable domain is DVKVTQSSRYLVKRTGEKVFLECVQDMDHENMFWYRQDPGLGLRLIYFSYDVKMKEKGDIPEGYSVSREKKERFSLILESASTNQTSMYLCASTVGSGNQPQHFGDGTRLSIL.

The CDR3 loop reads CASSRKPNTGELFF. For the CDR3, the DNA is TGTGCCAGTAGTCGGAAACCGAACACCGGGGAGCTGTTTTTT. The rearrangement joins TRBV19 to TRBJ2-2; D unresolved. Germline V gives CDR1 LNHDA, CDR2 SQIVND (reference sequence). This CDR3 is 14 amino acids long. Trimming removed 5 bases from V and 0 bases from J, with 7 bases in between. The full variable domain, with the rest looked up from reference TRBV19 and TRBJ2-2, is DGGITQSPKYLFRKEGQNVTLSCEQNLNHDAMYWYRQDPGQGLRLIYYSQIVNDFQKGDIAEGYSVSREKKESFPLTVTSAQKNPTAFYLCASSRKPNTGELFFGEGSRLTVL.

The rearrangement links TRBV7-2 to TRBJ2-5, with TRBD2 as a possible D gene (6 bases). V was cut by 0 bases and J by 4 bases, with 18 bases left in between. This CDR3 spans 17 amino acids. Germline V lookup: CDR1 SGHTA, CDR2 FQGNSA. CDR3 nucleotides: TGTGCCAGCAGCTTAGCGTTTGTCGGGGGTACGAGAGAGACCCAGTACTTC. This gives the protein CASSLAFVGGTRETQYF. The entire variable domain, with the rest obtained from reference TRBV7-2 and TRBJ2-5, is as follows: GAGVSQSPSNKVTEKGKDVELRCDPISGHTALYWYRQSLGQGLEFLIYFQGNSAPDKSGLPSDRFSAERTGGSVSTLTIQRTQQEDSAVYLCASSLAFVGGTRETQYFGPGTRLLVL.

The chain carries TRBV30 and TRBJ2-5, with a tentative D call TRBD2 (5 bases). Gene TRBJ2-7 matches the end of the DNA better, so the J call may be wrong. This CDR3 comprises 11 residues. Germline CDR1 is GTSNPN and CDR2 is SVGIG (reference sequence). CDR3 bases: TGTGCCTGGAGTAACGGGGTCGAGCAGTACTTC. The encoded protein is CAWSNGVEQYF.

Points on this clone: A read error is possible here, since a much larger clone lies one base away. The rearrangement uses TRBV7-8 and TRBJ2-1; D may be TRBD1 or TRBD2 (5 bases each). Germline V gene lookup returns CDR1 SGHVS and CDR2 FQNEAQ. V lost 1 base and J lost 3, with 7 bases in between. This CDR3 region has 14 residues. The CDR3 spells CASSLGDGYNEQFF. CDR3 DNA: TGTGCCAGCAGCTTAGGGGACGGCTACAATGAGCAGTTCTTC.

The chain employs TRBV18 and TRBJ1-1; D is undetermined. With 5 bases removed from V and 1 base from J, the gap between germline ends came to 8 bases. Germline assignment: CDR1 KGHSH and CDR2 LQKENI. The CDR3 loop spans 13 amino acids. The CDR3 region is CASSEGPNTEAFF. CDR3 DNA sequence: TGTGCCAGCTCAGAAGGACCGAACACTGAAGCTTTCTTT.

The gene calls are TRBV4-3 and TRBJ2-7, with no clear D. The V gene's germline CDR1 is LGHNA and CDR2 YSLEER. The CDR3 is 13 amino acids. V dropped 4 bases and J dropped 6 bases, with 13 bases sitting between them. The CDR3 DNA sequence: TGCGCCAGCAGCCGGGTCTCTCTGGGCGAGCAGTACTTC. Translating gives CASSRVSLGEQYF.

For the CDR3, the DNA is TGTGCCAGCAGCGTAAGTTTGCGGGAGGGCCTCAACGAGCAGTACTTC. Protein: CASSVSLREGLNEQYF. The V call is TRBV9, the J call TRBJ2-7; 9 nucleotides match TRBD2. This CDR3 region has 16 residues. Germline trimming cut 1 base from V and 5 bases from J; bases unmatched to any gene: 10. The germline V gene encodes CDR1 SGDLS and CDR2 YYNGEE. Full variable domain (rest looked up from reference TRBV9 and TRBJ2-7): DSGVTQTPKHLITATGQRVTLRCSPRSGDLSVYWYQQSLDQGLQFLIQYYNGEERAKGNILERFSAQQFPDLHSELNLSSLELGDSALYFCASSVSLREGLNEQYFGPGTRLTVT.

J is TRBJ2-2 and V is TRBV12-5; 8 nucleotides line up with TRBD2. The junction had 6 bases not matched to a gene; V was cut back by 5 bases and J by 7 bases. This CDR3 spans 14 amino acids. Germline V CDR1 and CDR2: LGHNT, FRNRAP. CDR3 DNA: TGTGCTAGTGGTCTTAGCGGGACTAACGGGGAGCTGTTTTTT. This translates into CASGLSGTNGELFF.

This clone appeared a single time. The V gene is TRBV29-1, the J gene TRBJ2-7; 8 bases match TRBD2. CDR3 length: 15 amino acids. Germline V gene lookup returns CDR1 SQVTM and CDR2 ANQGSEA. Trimming took 7 bases from V and 5 from J; bases not matched to a gene: 16. Here the CDR3 reads CSAKRERETNDEQYF. CDR3 nucleotides: TGCAGCGCTAAAAGGGAGCGGGAGACGAACGACGAGCAGTACTTC.

The chain is built from TRBV9 and TRBJ2-1; D may be TRBD2 (5 bases). Germline CDR1 SGDLS, CDR2 YYNGEE. Trimming stripped 7 bases from V and 9 bases from J, with 11 bases between. This CDR3 region has 11 residues. The CDR3 DNA follows: TGTGCCAGCGGCGCGGGTGTTGAGCAGTTCTTC. It specifies CASGAGVEQFF.